This TCR beta chain was captured by sequencing in a study of cytomegalovirus exposure and HLA in healthy donors. Per germline, CDR1 MDHEN and CDR2 SYDVKM. The V gene lost 2 bases and the J gene lost 8 bases, with 22 bases spanning the gap. There are 17 residues in the CDR3. With 60 Vbeta and 13 Jbeta primers, the PCR was carried out. The protocol was immunoSEQ multiplex PCR, while the TCRdb copy is restricted to in-frame clones and leaves out a portion. The sample records about 140,000 clones, about 80% being singletons. This receptor was taken from a woman in her thirties or forties in good health and CMV-seronegative. Sequencing input: PBMCs. The chain uses TRBV28 and TRBJ1-3; D is undetermined. The CDR3 nucleotides are TGTGCCAGCAGTTTAACGAGGCCCGGTAGACCGGGAGACACCATATATTTT. It specifies CASSLTRPGRPGDTIYF.